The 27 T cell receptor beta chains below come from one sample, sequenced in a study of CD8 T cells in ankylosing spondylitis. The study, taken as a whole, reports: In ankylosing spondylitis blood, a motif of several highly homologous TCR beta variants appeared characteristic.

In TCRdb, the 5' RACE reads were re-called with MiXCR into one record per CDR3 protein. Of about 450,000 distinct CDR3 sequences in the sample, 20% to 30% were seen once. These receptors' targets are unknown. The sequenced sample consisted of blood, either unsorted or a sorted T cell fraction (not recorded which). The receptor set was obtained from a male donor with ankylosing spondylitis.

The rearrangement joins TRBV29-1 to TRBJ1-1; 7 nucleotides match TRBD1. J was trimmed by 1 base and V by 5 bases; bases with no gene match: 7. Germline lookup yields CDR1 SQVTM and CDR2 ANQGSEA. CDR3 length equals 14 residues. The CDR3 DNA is TGCAGCGTTTGCGAGGGGGCGGGGAACACTGAAGCTTTCTTT. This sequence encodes CSVCEGAGNTEAFF.

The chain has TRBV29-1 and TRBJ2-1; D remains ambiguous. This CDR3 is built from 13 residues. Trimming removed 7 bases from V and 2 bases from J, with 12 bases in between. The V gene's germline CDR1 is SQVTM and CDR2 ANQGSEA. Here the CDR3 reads CSGTAVTYNEQFF. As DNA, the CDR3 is TGCAGCGGGACGGCCGTTACCTACAATGAGCAGTTCTTC.

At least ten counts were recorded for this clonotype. The CDR3 sequence: CASSPSGSSYNEQFF. In nucleotides, the CDR3 is TGTGCCAGCAGTCCTAGCGGGAGCTCCTACAATGAGCAGTTCTTC. The gene calls are TRBV12-3 or TRBV12-4 and TRBJ2-1, with 10 bases lining up with TRBD2. This CDR3 contains 15 residues. Unmatched junction bases numbered 1, after V lost 5 bases and J lost 0 bases.

CDR3 nucleotides: TGTGCCAGCAGCTTGGAATCGGGGGGAATGGAGACCCAGTACTTC. This translates into CASSLESGGMETQYF. V is TRBV5-6 and J is TRBJ2-5; 7 bases map to TRBD2. Germline CDR1 reads SGHDT; CDR2 reads YYEEEE. The CDR3 totals 15 residues. The V segment lost 0 bases and the J segment 5 bases; nucleotides outside the gene matches: 7.

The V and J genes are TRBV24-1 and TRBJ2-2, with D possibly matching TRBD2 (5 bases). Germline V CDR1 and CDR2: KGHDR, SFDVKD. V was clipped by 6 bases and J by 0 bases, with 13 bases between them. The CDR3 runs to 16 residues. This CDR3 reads CATSSGLHSNTGELFF. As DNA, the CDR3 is TGTGCCACCAGTAGCGGACTCCACTCGAACACCGGGGAGCTGTTTTTT.

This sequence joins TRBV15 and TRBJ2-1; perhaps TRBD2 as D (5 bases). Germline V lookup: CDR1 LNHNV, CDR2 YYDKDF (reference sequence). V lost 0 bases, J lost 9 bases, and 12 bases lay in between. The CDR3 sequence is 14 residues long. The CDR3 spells CATSRDGLAREQFF. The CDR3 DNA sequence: TGTGCCACCAGCAGAGATGGATTAGCGCGTGAGCAGTTCTTC. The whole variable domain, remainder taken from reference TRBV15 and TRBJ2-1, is DAMVIQNPRYQVTQFGKPVTLSCSQTLNHNVMYWYQQKSSQAPKLLFHYYDKDFNNEADTPDNFQSRRPNTSFCFLDIRSPGLGDTAMYLCATSRDGLAREQFFGPGTRLTVL.

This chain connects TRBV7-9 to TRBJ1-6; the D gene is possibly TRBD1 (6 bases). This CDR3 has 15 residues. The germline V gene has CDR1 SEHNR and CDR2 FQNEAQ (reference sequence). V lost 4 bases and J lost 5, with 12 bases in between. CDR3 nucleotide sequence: TGTGCCAGCAGCTCGAGAACAGGGAATAATTCACCCCTCCACTTT. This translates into CASSSRTGNNSPLHF.

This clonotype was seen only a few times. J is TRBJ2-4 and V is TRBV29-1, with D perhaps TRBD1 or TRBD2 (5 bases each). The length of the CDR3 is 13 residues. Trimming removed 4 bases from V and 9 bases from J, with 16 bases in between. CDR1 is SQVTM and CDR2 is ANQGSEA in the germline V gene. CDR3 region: CSVGPREFSIQYF. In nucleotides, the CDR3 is TGCAGCGTTGGACCCAGGGAGTTTAGCATTCAGTACTTC.

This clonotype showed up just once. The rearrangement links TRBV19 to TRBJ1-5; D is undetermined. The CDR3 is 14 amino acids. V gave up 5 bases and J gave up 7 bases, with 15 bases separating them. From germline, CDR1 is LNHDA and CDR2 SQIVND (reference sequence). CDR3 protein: CASSPPTGGQPQHF. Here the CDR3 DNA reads TGTGCCAGTAGTCCCCCTACGGGAGGGCAGCCCCAGCATTTT.

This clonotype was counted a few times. CDR3 sequence reads: CASERSPSAGELFF. CDR3 nucleotides: TGCGCCAGCGAGAGGTCCCCATCGGCCGGGGAGCTGTTTTTT. The V gene is TRBV5-1, the J gene TRBJ2-2; D is undetermined. The length of the CDR3 is 14 residues. Germline V gene lookup returns CDR1 SGHRS and CDR2 YFSETQ. Trimming left V 7 bases short and J 6 bases short, with 16 bases between.

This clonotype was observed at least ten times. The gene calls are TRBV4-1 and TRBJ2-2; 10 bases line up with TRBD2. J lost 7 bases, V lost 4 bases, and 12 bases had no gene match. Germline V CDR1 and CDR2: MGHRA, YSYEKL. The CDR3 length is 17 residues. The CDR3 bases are TGCGCCAGCAGCCCTAGGAGCGGGAGGGCCGGCAGCGGGGAGCTGTTTTTT. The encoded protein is CASSPRSGRAGSGELFF.

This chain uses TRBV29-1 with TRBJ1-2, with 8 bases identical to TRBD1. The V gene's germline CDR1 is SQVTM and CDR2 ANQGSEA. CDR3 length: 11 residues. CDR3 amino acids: CSAGGGYGYTF. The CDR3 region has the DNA TGCTCGGCAGGGGGCGGTTATGGCTACACCTTC.

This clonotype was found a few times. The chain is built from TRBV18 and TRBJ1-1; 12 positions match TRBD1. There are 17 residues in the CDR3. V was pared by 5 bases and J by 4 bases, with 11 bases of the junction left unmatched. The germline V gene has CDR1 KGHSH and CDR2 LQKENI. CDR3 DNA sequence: TGTGCCAGCTCATCTCGGGACAGGGGGCCCCGTGGCACTGAAGCTTTCTTT. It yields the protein CASSSRDRGPRGTEAFF.

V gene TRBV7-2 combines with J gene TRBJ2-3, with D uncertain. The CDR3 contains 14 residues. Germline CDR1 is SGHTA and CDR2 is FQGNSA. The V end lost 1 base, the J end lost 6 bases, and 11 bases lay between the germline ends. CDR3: CASSLGPGLDTQYF. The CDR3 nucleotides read TGTGCCAGCAGCTTAGGCCCGGGCCTTGATACGCAGTATTTT.

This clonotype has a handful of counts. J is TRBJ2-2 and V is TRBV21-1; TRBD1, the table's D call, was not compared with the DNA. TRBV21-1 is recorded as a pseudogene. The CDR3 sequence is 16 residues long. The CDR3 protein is CASSFRDRGGTGELFF. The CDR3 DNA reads TGTGCCAGCAGCTTCCGGGACAGGGGCGGCACCGGGGAGCTGTTTTTT.

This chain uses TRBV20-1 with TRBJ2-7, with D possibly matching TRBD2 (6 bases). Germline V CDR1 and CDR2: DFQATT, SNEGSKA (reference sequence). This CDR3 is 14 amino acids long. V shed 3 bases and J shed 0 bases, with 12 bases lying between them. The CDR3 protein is CSASASDGSYEQYV. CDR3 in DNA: TGCAGTGCTAGTGCTAGCGACGGCTCCTACGAGCAGTACGTC.

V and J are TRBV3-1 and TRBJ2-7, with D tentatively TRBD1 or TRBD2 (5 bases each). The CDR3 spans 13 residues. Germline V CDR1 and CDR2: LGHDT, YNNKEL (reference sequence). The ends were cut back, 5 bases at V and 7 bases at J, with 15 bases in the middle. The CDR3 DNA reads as TGTGCCAGCAGCGGGACCCGGGGTGGTGAGCAGTACTTC. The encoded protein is CASSGTRGGEQYF.

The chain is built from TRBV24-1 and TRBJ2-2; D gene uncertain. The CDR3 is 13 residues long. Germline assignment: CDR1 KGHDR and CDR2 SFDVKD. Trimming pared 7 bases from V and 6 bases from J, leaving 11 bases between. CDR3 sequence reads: CATSTDFAGELFF. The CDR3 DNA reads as TGTGCCACCAGCACAGATTTCGCCGGGGAGCTGTTTTTT.

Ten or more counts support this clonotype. In DNA, the CDR3 is TGTGCCAGCACCCCTGGGGGAGAGACCCAGTACTTC. Translating gives CASTPGGETQYF. The chain has TRBV12-3 or TRBV12-4 and TRBJ2-5, with D perhaps assigned TRBD1 or TRBD2 (5 bases each). The CDR3 extends over 12 amino acids. Deletions cut 7 bases from V and 4 bases from J, with 10 bases between.

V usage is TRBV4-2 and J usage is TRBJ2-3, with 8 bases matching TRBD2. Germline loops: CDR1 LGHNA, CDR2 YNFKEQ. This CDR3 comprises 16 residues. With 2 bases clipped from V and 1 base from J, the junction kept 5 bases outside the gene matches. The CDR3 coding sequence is TGTGCCAGCAGCCAAAAAGCGGGAGTGGGCACAGATACGCAGTATTTT. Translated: CASSQKAGVGTDTQYF.

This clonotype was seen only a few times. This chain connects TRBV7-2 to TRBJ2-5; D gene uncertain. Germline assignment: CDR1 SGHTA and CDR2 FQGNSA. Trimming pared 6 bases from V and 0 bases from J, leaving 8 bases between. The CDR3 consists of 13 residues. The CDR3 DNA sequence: TGTGCCAGCAGTCCCGCCAACCAAGAGACCCAGTACTTC. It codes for CASSPANQETQYF.

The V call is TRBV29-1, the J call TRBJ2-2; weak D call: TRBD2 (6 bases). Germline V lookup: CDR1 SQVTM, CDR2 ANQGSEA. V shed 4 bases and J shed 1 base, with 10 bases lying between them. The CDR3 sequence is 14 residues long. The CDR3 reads CSVVGTGNTGELFF. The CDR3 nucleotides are TGCAGCGTTGTGGGGACTGGGAACACCGGGGAGCTGTTTTTT.

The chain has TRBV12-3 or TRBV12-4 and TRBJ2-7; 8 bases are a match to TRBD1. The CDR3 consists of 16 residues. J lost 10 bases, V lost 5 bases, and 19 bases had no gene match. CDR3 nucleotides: TGTGCCAGCAGTATCGCTACCGGGACAGGAGGAGGCGGACAGTACTTC. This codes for CASSIATGTGGGGQYF.

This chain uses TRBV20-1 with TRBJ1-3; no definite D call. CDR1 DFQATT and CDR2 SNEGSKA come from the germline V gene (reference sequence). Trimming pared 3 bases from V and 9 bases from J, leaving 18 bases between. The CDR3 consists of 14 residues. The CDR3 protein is CSASPSIARGTIYF. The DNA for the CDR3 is TGCAGTGCTAGTCCGTCGATAGCTCGGGGCACCATATATTTT.

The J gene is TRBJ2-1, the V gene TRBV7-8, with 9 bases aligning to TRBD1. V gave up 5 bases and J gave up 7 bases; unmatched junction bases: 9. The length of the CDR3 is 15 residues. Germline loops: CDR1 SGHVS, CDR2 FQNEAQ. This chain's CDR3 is CASSPGTGKGNEQFF. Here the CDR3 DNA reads TGTGCCAGCAGCCCCGGGACAGGGAAAGGGAATGAGCAGTTCTTC. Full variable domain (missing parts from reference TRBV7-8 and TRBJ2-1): GAGVSQSPRYKVAKRGQDVALRCDPISGHVSLFWYQQALGQGPEFLTYFQNEAQLDKSGLPSDRFFAERPEGSVSTLKIQRTQQEDSAVYLCASSPGTGKGNEQFFGPGTRLTVL.

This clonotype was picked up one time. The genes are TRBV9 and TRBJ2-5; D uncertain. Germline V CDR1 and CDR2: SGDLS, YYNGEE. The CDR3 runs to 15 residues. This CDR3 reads CPHSHLDVGQETQYF. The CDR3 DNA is TGTCCCCACAGCCATTTGGATGTGGGACAAGAGACCCAGTACTTC.

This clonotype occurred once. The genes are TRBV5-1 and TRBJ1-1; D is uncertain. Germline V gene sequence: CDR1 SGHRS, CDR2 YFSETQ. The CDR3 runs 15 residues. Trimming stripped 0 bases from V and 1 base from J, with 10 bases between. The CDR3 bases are TGCGCCAGCAGCTTGGCCCAGCGATCGAACACTGAAGCTTTCTTT. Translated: CASSLAQRSNTEAFF.